This passage covers 3 T cell receptor beta chains from one sample sequenced in a study of T cells in Graves' hyperthyroidism and ophthalmopathy. Amplified TCR beta CDR3 regions came from RNA transcripts. Using the HTBI primer set, a first-round RT-PCR was run on the TCR CDR3. TCRdb re-analysed the multiplex PCR reads in MiXCR, keeping a single row per CDR3 protein. Of 560,000 or so distinct CDR3 sequences in the sample, about 20% were seen once. Source material: blood. These receptors all stem from a man between 40 and 49 years old with Graves' ophthalmopathy.

This clonotype has at least ten counts. Here the CDR3 reads CASSPALQETQYF. In DNA form, the CDR3 reads TGTGCCAGCTCACCAGCCCTTCAAGAGACCCAGTACTTC. J is TRBJ2-5 and V is TRBV18; no reliable D call. This CDR3 region has 13 residues. With 2 bases removed from V and 2 bases from J, the gap between germline ends came to 6 bases. From germline, CDR1 is KGHSH and CDR2 LQKENI.

This clonotype turned up a few times. The gene calls are TRBV6-1 and TRBJ2-2; TRBD1 might be the D (6 bases). The length of the CDR3 is 14 residues. The germline V and J ends were trimmed by 7 bases and 1 base, with 10 bases remaining between them. The germline gives CDR1 MNHNS, CDR2 SASEGT. Here the CDR3 reads CASTLDRNTGELFF. DNA of the CDR3: TGTGCCAGCACTCTGGACAGGAACACCGGGGAGCTGTTTTTT.

This clonotype was observed at least ten times. The genes are TRBV2 and TRBJ2-3; TRBD1 matches at 8 bases. V gave up 4 bases and J gave up 6 bases; unmatched junction bases: 9. The CDR3 length is 15 residues. Germline CDR1 and CDR2: SNHLY and FYNNEI. The CDR3 nucleotides read TGTGCCAGCAGTGGTGGACAGGGTCTAACTGATACGCAGTATTTT. Its protein product is CASSGGQGLTDTQYF.